These T cell receptor beta chains were read from a single sample in a study of cytomegalovirus exposure and HLA in healthy donors. Sequencing used immunoSEQ multiplex PCR; TCRdb keeps in-frame clones, though not all of them. The sample contains fewer than 200,000 clones, 86% of which appear only once. Sequenced: PBMCs. These receptors were taken from a man between 18 and 35 years old in good health and CMV-seropositive. Both conserved end residues are part of each CDR3. Fields, in order: clone size, D gene, J gene, V gene, CDR3 protein, CDR3 DNA. D genes are given only for firm matches. Size values are once, few and many counts, or a class for expanded clones, and some rows have none.

>-|-|TRBJ2-2|TRBV6-5
CASSYDRNTGELFF
TGTGCCAGCAGTTATGACAGAAACACCGGGGAGCTGTTTTTT
>-|-|TRBJ2-7|TRBV6-5
CASSERWNSYEQYF
TGTGCCAGCAGTGAGCGGTGGAACTCCTACGAGCAGTACTTC
>-|TRBD1|TRBJ1-2|TRBV27
CASSLDRRIYGYTF
TGTGCCAGCAGTTTGGACAGGCGGATCTATGGCTACACCTTC
>-|TRBD1|TRBJ1-5|TRBV19
CATSSTGGAQPQHF
TGTGCCACAAGCTCGACAGGGGGCGCCCAGCCCCAGCATTTT
>-|-|TRBJ1-5|TRBV2
CASSKDRNNQPQHF
TGTGCCAGCAGTAAAGACAGGAACAATCAGCCCCAGCATTTT
>-|TRBD2|TRBJ2-7|TRBV11-2
CASSGRLAFSYEQYF
TGTGCCAGCAGCGGAAGACTAGCGTTCTCCTACGAGCAGTACTTC
>-|-|TRBJ2-1|TRBV7-6
CASSLGGDEQFF
TGTGCCAGCAGCTTAGGTGGAGATGAGCAGTTCTTC
>once|-|TRBJ1-2|TRBV7-9
CASSLQGYGYTF
TGTGCCAGCAGCTTACAGGGATATGGCTACACCTTC
>-|-|TRBJ1-1|TRBV7-8
CASSLGAGKMNTEAFF
TGTGCCAGCAGCTTAGGGGCCGGGAAGATGAACACTGAAGCTTTCTTT
>-|TRBD1|TRBJ2-7|TRBV6-1
CASTRTGDTYEQYF
TGTGCCAGCACTCGGACAGGGGACACCTACGAGCAGTACTTC
>once|-|TRBJ1-5|TRBV6-1
CASSEERRNQPQHF
TGTGCCAGCAGTGAAGAAAGGAGAAATCAGCCCCAGCATTTT
>-|TRBD2|TRBJ2-1|TRBV4-2
CASSQEGPSGRTEQFF
TGTGCCAGCAGCCAAGAAGGGCCTAGCGGGAGGACCGAGCAGTTCTTC
>-|TRBD1|TRBJ1-4|TRBV25-1
CASSAAGQGSFYEKLFF
TGTGCCAGCAGTGCCGCGGGACAGGGGAGTTTTTATGAAAAACTGTTTTTT
>-|TRBD2|TRBJ2-3|TRBV7-3
CASSPLAGVTDTQYF
TGTGCCAGCAGCCCCCTAGCGGGAGTCACAGATACGCAGTATTTT
>-|-|TRBJ2-2|TRBV19
CASSSSAQMVNTGELFF
TGTGCCAGTAGTTCAAGCGCCCAAATGGTGAACACCGGGGAGCTGTTTTTT
>-|-|TRBJ1-5|TRBV25-1
CASSEGQGNQPQHF
TGTGCCAGCAGTGAAGGTCAGGGGAATCAGCCCCAGCATTTT
>once|-|TRBJ2-7|TRBV11-2
CASSWAPGAYEQYF
TGTGCCAGCAGCTGGGCTCCCGGGGCCTACGAGCAGTACTTC
>-|-|TRBJ1-1|TRBV6-1
CASSEYKEAFF
TGTGCCAGCAGTGAATACAAGGAAGCTTTCTTT
>-|TRBD2|TRBJ2-3|TRBV7-9
CASSLALAAVGTQYF
TGTGCCAGCAGCTTAGCTCTAGCGGCAGTGGGTACGCAGTATTTT
>-|TRBD1|TRBJ1-2|TRBV19
CASLKGTGPWSNYGYTF
TGTGCCTCACTCAAGGGGACAGGCCCATGGTCTAACTATGGCTACACCTTC
>-|-|TRBJ2-7|TRBV11-2
CASSLGHLSGQYF
TGTGCCAGCAGCTTAGGTCACCTGAGCGGGCAGTACTTC
>-|-|TRBJ2-1|TRBV10-3
CAISDGTSVNEQFF
TGTGCCATCAGTGACGGGACTTCAGTCAATGAGCAGTTCTTC
>once|TRBD2|TRBJ2-1|TRBV7-2
CASSLASSGGYNEQFF
TGTGCCAGCAGCTTAGCCTCTAGCGGGGGATACAATGAGCAGTTCTTC
>-|TRBD1|TRBJ2-7|TRBV2
CASSGEGTGGYEQYF
TGTGCCAGCAGTGGGGAAGGGACAGGGGGCTACGAGCAGTACTTC
>-|-|TRBJ1-3|TRBV18
CASSQGQSSGNTIYF
TGTGCCAGCTCACAAGGACAGTCTTCTGGAAACACCATATATTTT
>-|TRBD2|TRBJ2-4|TRBV10-3
CAIKMREPDIQYF
TGTGCCATCAAGATGCGGGAGCCTGACATTCAGTACTTC
>-|TRBD2|TRBJ2-7|TRBV5-1
CASTSLSSGSSHEQYF
TGCGCCAGCACCTCCCTCTCTAGCGGGAGCTCCCACGAGCAGTACTTC
>-|-|TRBJ2-1|TRBV20-1
CSAREEGQFF
TGCAGTGCTAGAGAAGAGGGGCAGTTCTTC
>-|-|TRBJ1-1|TRBV9
CASSVGDRMNTEAFF
TGTGCCAGCAGCGTAGGTGACAGAATGAACACTGAAGCTTTCTTT
>once|-|TRBJ2-2|TRBV4-1
CASSQVGAGAGELFF
TGCGCCAGCAGCCAAGTGGGGGCGGGGGCCGGGGAGCTGTTTTTT
>-|TRBD1|TRBJ2-6|TRBV28
CASRTTGQGNSGANVLTF
TGTGCCAGCAGAACGACCGGACAGGGGAACTCTGGGGCCAACGTCCTGACTTTC
>-|TRBD2|TRBJ2-5|TRBV5-1
CASSFSGSIQETQYF
TGCGCCAGCAGCTTTAGCGGGAGCATACAAGAGACCCAGTACTTC
>-|TRBD1|TRBJ2-7|TRBV5-5
CASSSGTGDYYEQYF
TGTGCCAGCAGCTCCGGGACAGGGGACTACTACGAGCAGTACTTC
>-|-|TRBJ1-3|TRBV7-9
CASSSSRTSPSGNTIYF
TGTGCCAGCAGCTCGTCCCGTACATCCCCCTCTGGAAACACCATATATTTT
>-|-|TRBJ2-7|TRBV18
CASSPTVGAYRDYEQYF
TGTGCCAGCTCACCAACGGTGGGAGCCTACAGGGATTACGAGCAGTACTTC
>-|TRBD2|TRBJ2-3|TRBV4-3
CASSQDRLAGGLTYTDTQYF
TGCGCCAGCAGCCAAGATAGACTAGCGGGGGGGCTCACCTACACAGATACGCAGTATTTT
>-|TRBD2|TRBJ2-5|TRBV7-9
CASSPPLAGSPDEETQYF
TGTGCCAGCAGCCCACCACTAGCGGGAAGCCCTGACGAAGAGACCCAGTACTTC
>once|-|TRBJ1-1|TRBV14
CASSPMGAWTEAFF
TGTGCCAGCAGCCCCATGGGGGCTTGGACTGAAGCTTTCTTT
>once|TRBD1|TRBJ1-2|TRBV10-3
CATGDSSIINYGYTF
TGTGCCACCGGGGACAGTTCAATTATTAACTATGGCTACACCTTC
>-|TRBD1|TRBJ2-5|TRBV9
CASSADEGAGETQYF
TGTGCCAGCAGCGCGGACGAGGGGGCTGGGGAGACCCAGTACTTC
>-|-|TRBJ1-2|TRBV7-9
CASSSDAGTSNYGYTF
TGTGCCAGCAGCTCAGATGCCGGGACAAGTAACTATGGCTACACCTTC
>-|-|TRBJ2-7|TRBV19
CASSRLRTSYEQYF
TGTGCCAGTAGTCGCCTAAGAACTTCCTACGAGCAGTACTTC
>-|-|TRBJ2-1|TRBV5-4
CASSLGSGRTKKNEQFF
TGTGCCAGCAGCTTGGGGTCAGGGCGCACCAAGAAGAATGAGCAGTTCTTC
>-|-|TRBJ2-7|TRBV5-1
CASSLGGYYEQYF
TGCGCCAGCAGCTTGGGCGGGTACTACGAGCAGTACTTC
>-|-|TRBJ1-4|TRBV7-8
CASSLVRDNVRVTEKLFF
TGTGCCAGCAGCTTAGTCCGGGACAATGTCCGAGTAACCGAAAAACTGTTTTTT
>-|-|TRBJ2-5|TRBV6-1
CASSESVAPQETQYF
TGTGCCAGCAGTGAATCGGTAGCTCCCCAAGAGACCCAGTACTTC
>-|-|TRBJ1-6|TRBV13
CASSPNRGEDNSPLHF
TGTGCCAGCAGCCCAAACCGGGGGGAGGATAATTCACCCCTCCACTTT
>-|TRBD2|TRBJ2-1|TRBV5-1
CASSQTSGSYNEQFF
TGCGCCAGCAGCCAGACTAGCGGGAGCTACAATGAGCAGTTCTTC
>-|TRBD1|TRBJ1-2|TRBV28
CASSSPGGGHQSGYTF
TGTGCCAGCAGTTCTCCAGGGGGCGGCCATCAATCTGGCTACACCTTC